The 27 T cell receptor beta chains in this list originate from one sample, sequenced in a study of cytomegalovirus exposure and HLA in healthy donors. The PCR employed 60 Vbeta primers together with 13 Jbeta primers. Repertoires were generated with immunoSEQ multiplex PCR, while TCRdb's copy carries only in-frame clones and drops some. Of 150,000 to 200,000 clones in the sample, around 79% were seen once. The specimen was PBMCs. Receptors were obtained from a woman aged 45-65 years in good health and CMV-seronegative.

This rearrangement joins TRBV7-2 to TRBJ2-3, with 12 bases fitting TRBD2. Germline assignment: CDR1 SGHTA and CDR2 FQGNSA. The J segment lost 0 bases and the V segment lost 1 base, leaving 5 bases of the junction unmatched. The CDR3 covers 18 residues. This CDR3 reads CASSLGLAGGASTDTQYF. The DNA for the CDR3 is TGTGCCAGCAGCTTAGGGCTAGCGGGGGGGGCTAGCACAGATACGCAGTATTTT.

The V call is TRBV14, the J call TRBJ2-1, with 13 bases identical to TRBD2. V was pared by 2 bases and J by 6 bases, with 4 bases of the junction left unmatched. The CDR3 is made up of 16 amino acids. The V gene's germline CDR1 is SGHDN and CDR2 FVKESK. CDR3 DNA: TGTGCCAGCAGCCAAACTAGCGGGAGGGCCCGCAATGAGCAGTTCTTC. The encoded protein is CASSQTSGRARNEQFF.

The V and J genes are TRBV5-1 and TRBJ2-3, with 14 nucleotides matching TRBD2. Looked up from germline, CDR1 is SGHRS and CDR2 is YFSETQ. J gave up 4 bases and V 4 bases, and 2 bases lay outside the gene matches. The CDR3 spans 15 residues. This CDR3 reads CASSQGLAGADTQYF. CDR3 DNA sequence: TGCGCCAGCAGCCAGGGACTAGCGGGGGCAGATACGCAGTATTTT.

The chain employs TRBV28 and TRBJ2-7, with 8 bases matching TRBD2. V dropped 6 bases and J dropped 4; count of bases not matched to a gene: 11. The CDR3 sequence is 15 residues long. The germline CDR1 and CDR2 sequences are MDHEN and SYDVKM. In nucleotides, the CDR3 is TGTGCCAGCAGACCGGCGGGACTAGAATTTTACGAGCAGTACTTC. Protein: CASRPAGLEFYEQYF. The full variable domain, in which reference TRBV28 and TRBJ2-7 provide the parts outside the CDR3, is DVKVTQSSRYLVKRTGEKVFLECVQDMDHENMFWYRQDPGLGLRLIYFSYDVKMKEKGDIPEGYSVSREKKERFSLILESASTNQTSMYLCASRPAGLEFYEQYFGPGTRLTVT.

The rearrangement links TRBV11-1 to TRBJ2-7, with 8 nucleotides matching TRBD1. Trimming took 1 base from V and 0 from J; bases not matched to a gene: 2. CDR3 length: 15 amino acids. Germline lookup yields CDR1 SGHAT and CDR2 FQDESV (reference sequence). CDR3 sequence (DNA): TGTGCCAGCAGCTTAGAGGACAGGGCCTCCTACGAGCAGTACTTC. Protein sequence: CASSLEDRASYEQYF.

The chain links TRBV11-2 to TRBJ2-7; 9 bases fit TRBD2. There are 17 residues in the CDR3. J was trimmed by 2 bases and V by 1 base; bases with no gene match: 9. Germline V lookup: CDR1 SGHAT, CDR2 FQNNGV. CDR3: CASSLVGAGLATYEQYF. The CDR3 nucleotides are TGTGCCAGCAGCTTAGTGGGGGCGGGACTAGCCACCTACGAGCAGTACTTC.

The chain employs TRBV27 and TRBJ2-1; 11 bases match TRBD2. From germline, CDR1 is MNHEY and CDR2 SMNVEV (reference sequence). This CDR3 is 16 amino acids long. Trimming at V came to 5 bases and at J to 0 bases, leaving 3 bases not matched to a gene. The CDR3 DNA reads as TGTGCCAGCAGTAGACTAGCGGGAAACTCCTACAATGAGCAGTTCTTC. Translation: CASSRLAGNSYNEQFF.

The rearrangement uses TRBV7-8 and TRBJ2-1; unclear D gene. V was cut by 5 bases and J by 7 bases, with 15 bases left in between. The length of the CDR3 is 14 residues. The germline V gene has CDR1 SGHVS and CDR2 FQNEAQ. The DNA for the CDR3 is TGTGCCAGCAGCCCACCGGGTAATGGGAATGAGCAGTTCTTC. It codes for CASSPPGNGNEQFF.

There are a few counts of this clone. This chain uses TRBV25-1 with TRBJ2-5; D is unresolved. The ends were cut back, 5 bases at V and 4 bases at J, with 14 bases in the middle. There are 14 residues in the CDR3. Germline CDR1 and CDR2: MGHDK and SYGVNS. CDR3: CASSPPGMRETQYF. In DNA, the CDR3 is TGTGCCAGCAGTCCCCCGGGTATGCGAGAGACCCAGTACTTC.

The chain couples TRBV15 to TRBJ1-2; TRBD1 is a possible D gene (6 bases). Germline lookup yields CDR1 LNHNV and CDR2 YYDKDF (reference sequence). Trimming left V 0 bases short and J 8 bases short, with 10 bases between. The CDR3 has 13 residues. CDR3: CATSRDRTAGYTF. The CDR3 nucleotides read TGTGCCACCAGCAGAGACCGGACAGCCGGCTACACCTTC.

A single count supports this clone. The V call is TRBV29-1, the J call TRBJ2-3; tentative D call: TRBD2 (5 bases). This CDR3 spans 12 amino acids. Trimming removed 5 bases from V and 5 bases from J, with 11 bases in between. CDR1 is SQVTM, CDR2 ANQGSEA, per germline. This CDR3 reads CSVWLAGDTQYF. The CDR3 nucleotides read TGCAGCGTTTGGCTAGCAGGAGATACGCAGTATTTT.

This clone was detected only once. V is TRBV7-2 and J is TRBJ1-5, with a possible D match to TRBD1 (5 bases). Per germline, CDR1 SGHTA and CDR2 FQGNSA. CDR3 length: 15 amino acids. Trimming took 5 bases from V and 0 from J, leaving 11 bases between them. CDR3 nucleotides: TGTGCCAGCAGCCCAAGGGGTTATAGCAATCAGCCCCAGCATTTT. Translating gives CASSPRGYSNQPQHF.

The sample holds a few counts of this clone. Other nucleotide sequences in the sample specify the same CDR3. The rearrangement joins TRBV7-8 to TRBJ2-7, with 9 nucleotides matching TRBD1. The germline V gene has CDR1 SGHVS and CDR2 FQNEAQ. With V trimmed by 0 bases and J by 1 base, 4 bases remained unmatched. CDR3 size: 16 residues. CDR3 DNA sequence: TGTGCCAGCAGCTTAGCGAAGGGACAGGGTTCCTACGAGCAGTACTTC. Its protein product is CASSLAKGQGSYEQYF.

The V gene is TRBV29-1, the J gene TRBJ2-7, with D tentatively TRBD1 (5 bases). The CDR3 consists of 16 residues. Germline values: CDR1 SQVTM, CDR2 ANQGSEA. V gave up 1 base and J gave up 0 bases, with 16 bases separating them. CDR3 DNA: TGCAGCGTTGAAGCCCAGGGCTTTCTCAACTCCTACGAGCAGTACTTC. It specifies CSVEAQGFLNSYEQYF.

This chain connects TRBV18 to TRBJ1-3; D not resolved. V lost 2 bases and J lost 0, with 8 bases in between. There are 15 residues in the CDR3. Germline V gene lookup returns CDR1 KGHSH and CDR2 LQKENI. CDR3 sequence (DNA): TGTGCCAGCTCACCAAACACGTACTCTGGAAACACCATATATTTT. Translation gives CASSPNTYSGNTIYF. The variable domain in full, with the rest retrieved from reference TRBV18 and TRBJ1-3, is NAGVMQNPRHLVRRRGQEARLRCSPMKGHSHVYWYRQLPEEGLKFMVYLQKENIIDESGMPKERFSAEFPKEGPSILRIQQVVRGDSAAYFCASSPNTYSGNTIYFGEGSWLTVV.

The chain is built from TRBV5-8 and TRBJ2-3; possible D gene TRBD2, 5 bases. CDR1 is SGHTS, CDR2 YDEGEE, per germline. The CDR3 spans 16 residues. V shed 2 bases and J shed 1 base, with 14 bases lying between them. This chain's CDR3 is CASSLHVTEGTDTQYF. The CDR3 bases are TGTGCCAGCAGCTTACACGTGACGGAGGGCACAGATACGCAGTATTTT.

The chain is built from TRBV6-5 and TRBJ1-2, with D unclear. V was cut by 10 bases and J by 3 bases, with 9 bases left in between. The CDR3 has 11 residues. Germline V lookup: CDR1 MNHEY, CDR2 SVGAGI. The CDR3 DNA follows: TGTGCCACCCTGGAGGACTATGGCTACACCTTC. Translation gives CATLEDYGYTF.

The chain uses TRBV11-3 and TRBJ2-2, with D possibly matching TRBD2 (5 bases). The germline V gene encodes CDR1 SGHNT and CDR2 YENEEA. The CDR3 spans 13 residues. V was shortened by 3 bases and J by 3 bases, with 5 bases between the two germline ends. CDR3 coding DNA: TGTGCCAGCAGCTTGGGAGACACCGGGGAGCTGTTTTTT. This codes for CASSLGDTGELFF.

The gene calls are TRBV5-6 and TRBJ2-3; a weak D match, TRBD1 (5 bases). CDR1 is SGHDT and CDR2 is YYEEEE in the germline V gene. The germline V and J ends were trimmed by 0 bases and 1 base, with 12 bases remaining between them. CDR3 size: 16 residues. The CDR3 is CASSLVGDWRTDTQYF. The CDR3 DNA sequence: TGTGCCAGCAGCTTGGTAGGGGATTGGCGCACAGATACGCAGTATTTT.

This clone has a single count. One end of the junction varies from germline; a read error may be responsible. The genes are TRBV7-9 and TRBJ1-1; the D gene is possibly TRBD1 (5 bases). Germline-derived CDR1 and CDR2 are SEHNR and FQNEAQ (reference sequence). This CDR3 region has 13 residues. The CDR3 nucleotides are TGTTCCAGCAGCTTATCTCAGGGTACTGAAGCTTTCTTT. Protein sequence: CSSSLSQGTEAFF.

The V call is TRBV7-9, the J call TRBJ1-1; 8 nucleotides align to TRBD1. Germline V lookup: CDR1 SEHNR, CDR2 FQNEAQ (reference sequence). The CDR3 loop spans 16 amino acids. The V gene end was trimmed by 4 bases and the J gene end by 2 bases; junction bases not matched to a gene: 9. Written as DNA, the CDR3 is TGTGCCAGCAGCTATTACACAGGGGGTCAAAACACTGAAGCTTTCTTT. It encodes CASSYYTGGQNTEAFF.

This clone was counted once. The genes are TRBV6-6 and TRBJ1-2; D may be TRBD1 (5 bases). V lost 6 bases and J lost 0, with 17 bases in between. This CDR3 spans 16 amino acids. Per the germline V gene, CDR1 is MNHNY and CDR2 is SVGAGI (reference sequence). CDR3 amino acids: CASRTPTASANYGYTF. CDR3 nucleotide sequence: TGTGCCAGCAGAACCCCGACAGCTTCAGCTAACTATGGCTACACCTTC.

V is TRBV6-5 and J is TRBJ1-2; D is perhaps TRBD1 (6 bases). CDR1 and CDR2 (germline): MNHEY, SVGAGI. The CDR3 sequence is 14 residues long. Trimming removed 6 bases at V and 8 bases at J, with 19 bases between. The CDR3 protein is CASSRSGGASGYTF. CDR3 bases: TGTGCCAGCAGCCGCTCCGGGGGGGCCTCAGGCTACACCTTC.

About this clone itself: The junction does not match germline at one end; this may be a read error. The V and J genes are TRBV7-7 and TRBJ2-2; D gene uncertain. CDR1 SSHAT and CDR2 FNYEAQ come from the germline V gene (reference sequence). There are 14 residues in the CDR3. CDR3 protein: CASSLTSNTGELFF. In DNA, the CDR3 is TGTGCTAGCAGCCTCACATCGAACACCGGGGAGCTGTTTTTT.

V and J are TRBV4-3 and TRBJ2-3; possible D gene TRBD2, 6 bases. V shed 1 base and J shed 1 base, with 9 bases lying between them. The V gene's germline CDR1 is LGHNA and CDR2 YSLEER. This CDR3 is built from 15 residues. The CDR3 region is CASSQGLGGTDTQYF. CDR3 bases: TGCGCCAGCAGCCAAGGACTAGGAGGCACAGATACGCAGTATTTT.

In the case of this clone: The CDR3 does not end in the conserved phenylalanine or tryptophan, so this is likely a read error. V is TRBV27 and J is TRBJ2-7, with 10 bases aligning to TRBD1. V lost 6 bases, J lost 3 bases, and 5 bases stayed unmatched. Germline values: CDR1 MNHEY, CDR2 SMNVEV (reference sequence). This CDR3 region has 14 residues. The CDR3 DNA sequence: TGTGCCAGCAGCCCCCGGGACAGGGGCTACGAGCAGTACTCC. Translated: CASSPRDRGYEQYS.

The J gene is TRBJ1-2, the V gene TRBV9; tentatively, D is TRBD1 (6 bases). In germline, CDR1 is SGDLS, CDR2 YYNGEE. CDR3 length equals 16 residues. V lost 3 bases and J lost 0, with 15 bases in between. The CDR3 is CASSELTGQANYGYTF. The CDR3 nucleotides are TGTGCCAGCAGCGAGCTGACAGGCCAAGCTAACTATGGCTACACCTTC.